The rows below give T cell receptor beta chains drawn from one sample of a study of shared clonotypes between healthy human individuals. Using immunoSEQ multiplex PCR, the repertoire was profiled, and TCRdb retains in-frame clones only, with some absent. The sample holds 1.5 million to 2.5 million clones, just under 95% seen once. Source material: naive CD8+ T cells sorted from blood. The receptors here all came from a man aged 18 to 35 in good health. The CDR3 runs from the conserved cysteine through the conserved F or W. Fields, in order: clone size, J gene, D gene, V gene, CDR3 protein, CDR3 DNA. The D gene is left open where the match is weak. Clone size appears in some rows only: once, few, many, or a class for an expanded clone.

abundance: NA; j_gene: TRBJ1-1; d_gene: NA; v_gene: TRBV27; CDR3aa: CASSRGGTEAFF; CDR3nt: TGTGCCAGCAGCAGGGGAGGTACTGAAGCTTTCTTT
abundance: NA; j_gene: TRBJ1-4; d_gene: TRBD1; v_gene: TRBV5-5; CDR3aa: CASRQGGDEKLFF; CDR3nt: TGTGCCAGCCGCCAAGGGGGCGATGAAAAACTGTTTTTT
abundance: NA; j_gene: TRBJ2-7; d_gene: NA; v_gene: TRBV11-2; CDR3aa: CASSLDGGSYEQYF; CDR3nt: TGTGCCAGCAGCTTAGATGGGGGGTCCTACGAGCAGTACTTC
abundance: NA; j_gene: TRBJ2-7; d_gene: TRBD1; v_gene: TRBV10-3; CDR3aa: CAISDPNRGLSEYEQYF; CDR3nt: TGTGCCATCAGTGACCCGAACAGGGGGCTAAGTGAGTACGAGCAGTACTTC
abundance: few; j_gene: TRBJ1-5; d_gene: NA; v_gene: TRBV10-3; CDR3aa: CAISDSYSGNQPQHF; CDR3nt: TGTGCCATCAGTGACAGTTATAGTGGCAATCAGCCCCAGCATTTT
abundance: NA; j_gene: TRBJ2-7; d_gene: TRBD2; v_gene: TRBV9; CDR3aa: CASSAGGGPLGPSYEQYF; CDR3nt: TGTGCCAGCAGCGCGGGGGGGGGACCACTGGGTCCATCCTACGAGCAGTACTTC
abundance: NA; j_gene: TRBJ2-1; d_gene: NA; v_gene: TRBV7-6; CDR3aa: CASSLAKIQGFEQFF; CDR3nt: TGTGCCAGCAGCTTAGCGAAGATACAGGGTTTTGAGCAGTTCTTC
abundance: NA; j_gene: TRBJ1-1; d_gene: NA; v_gene: TRBV27; CDR3aa: CASNQRYGLNTEAFF; CDR3nt: TGTGCCAGCAATCAGAGATACGGCTTGAACACTGAAGCTTTCTTT
abundance: once; j_gene: TRBJ1-6; d_gene: NA; v_gene: TRBV5-6; CDR3aa: CASSLGQGSYNSPLHF; CDR3nt: TGTGCCAGCAGCTTGGGGCAGGGCTCCTATAATTCACCCCTCCACTTT
abundance: NA; j_gene: TRBJ1-4; d_gene: NA; v_gene: TRBV14; CDR3aa: CASSQVGEKLFF; CDR3nt: TGTGCCAGCAGCCAAGTAGGAGAAAAACTGTTTTTT
abundance: NA; j_gene: TRBJ1-3; d_gene: NA; v_gene: TRBV11-2; CDR3aa: CASSLEVRLTNSGNTIYF; CDR3nt: TGTGCCAGCAGCTTAGAGGTTCGGCTGACGAACTCTGGAAACACCATATATTTT
abundance: NA; j_gene: TRBJ2-1; d_gene: NA; v_gene: TRBV5-6; CDR3aa: CASSGPYNEQFF; CDR3nt: TGTGCCAGCAGCGGACCCTACAATGAGCAGTTCTTC
abundance: NA; j_gene: TRBJ1-1; d_gene: NA; v_gene: TRBV6-5; CDR3aa: CASTNHPNTEAFF; CDR3nt: TGTGCCAGCACAAACCACCCGAACACTGAAGCTTTCTTT
abundance: NA; j_gene: TRBJ2-1; d_gene: NA; v_gene: TRBV7-9; CDR3aa: CASSLGYGGGSYNEQFF; CDR3nt: TGTGCCAGCAGCTTAGGTTACGGAGGTGGCTCCTACAATGAGCAGTTCTTC
abundance: NA; j_gene: TRBJ1-2; d_gene: NA; v_gene: TRBV4-2; CDR3aa: CASSLGSNYGYTF; CDR3nt: TGTGCCAGCAGCTTAGGGAGTAACTATGGCTACACCTTC
abundance: NA; j_gene: TRBJ1-1; d_gene: NA; v_gene: TRBV27; CDR3aa: CASSTMRTEAFF; CDR3nt: TGTGCCAGCAGTACCATGAGGACTGAAGCTTTCTTT
abundance: NA; j_gene: TRBJ1-2; d_gene: NA; v_gene: TRBV7-9; CDR3aa: CASSLSGSYNYGYTF; CDR3nt: TGTGCCAGCAGCTTATCGGGCAGCTATAACTATGGCTACACCTTC
abundance: NA; j_gene: TRBJ1-2; d_gene: NA; v_gene: TRBV5-1; CDR3aa: CASSWDRDGYTF; CDR3nt: TGCGCCAGCAGTTGGGACCGGGATGGCTACACCTTC
abundance: NA; j_gene: TRBJ2-1; d_gene: TRBD1; v_gene: TRBV5-1; CDR3aa: CASSLPETGLDEQFF; CDR3nt: TGCGCCAGCAGCTTGCCCGAGACAGGGTTAGATGAGCAGTTCTTC
abundance: NA; j_gene: TRBJ2-2; d_gene: NA; v_gene: TRBV9; CDR3aa: CASMDRNTGELFF; CDR3nt: TGTGCCAGCATGGACAGGAACACCGGGGAGCTGTTTTTT
abundance: NA; j_gene: TRBJ1-1; d_gene: NA; v_gene: TRBV6-1; CDR3aa: CASSEEWTANTEAFF; CDR3nt: TGTGCCAGCAGTGAAGAGTGGACAGCCAACACTGAAGCTTTCTTT
abundance: once; j_gene: TRBJ2-3; d_gene: TRBD2; v_gene: TRBV11-2; CDR3aa: CASKGLAGAGDTQYF; CDR3nt: TGTGCCAGCAAGGGACTAGCGGGAGCGGGAGATACGCAGTATTTT
abundance: once; j_gene: TRBJ2-2; d_gene: NA; v_gene: TRBV5-6; CDR3aa: CASSLEGGELFF; CDR3nt: TGTGCCAGCAGCTTGGAAGGCGGGGAGCTGTTTTTT
abundance: NA; j_gene: TRBJ2-4; d_gene: NA; v_gene: TRBV6-1; CDR3aa: CASRPTTGAKNIQYF; CDR3nt: TGTGCCAGCAGGCCCACGACAGGAGCCAAAAACATTCAGTACTTC
abundance: once; j_gene: TRBJ2-7; d_gene: TRBD2; v_gene: TRBV6-1; CDR3aa: CASSVTSADSYEQYF; CDR3nt: TGTGCCAGCAGTGTGACTAGCGCCGACTCCTACGAGCAGTACTTC
abundance: NA; j_gene: TRBJ2-7; d_gene: TRBD2; v_gene: TRBV30; CDR3aa: CAWTGTSDPEQYF; CDR3nt: TGTGCCTGGACCGGGACTAGCGATCCCGAGCAGTACTTC
abundance: once; j_gene: TRBJ2-3; d_gene: TRBD1; v_gene: TRBV7-6; CDR3aa: CASSLLGTGAPGTDTQYF; CDR3nt: TGTGCCAGCAGCTTATTGGGGACAGGGGCTCCCGGCACAGATACGCAGTATTTT
abundance: NA; j_gene: TRBJ2-4; d_gene: NA; v_gene: TRBV2; CDR3aa: CASSDYGSSKNIQYF; CDR3nt: TGTGCCAGCAGTGATTACGGGAGTAGCAAAAACATTCAGTACTTC
abundance: NA; j_gene: TRBJ2-2; d_gene: NA; v_gene: TRBV6-4; CDR3aa: CASSDSILAGELFF; CDR3nt: TGTGCCAGCAGTGACTCGATCCTTGCCGGGGAGCTGTTTTTT
abundance: NA; j_gene: TRBJ2-5; d_gene: NA; v_gene: TRBV7-2; CDR3aa: CASSASAGAGQETQYF; CDR3nt: TGTGCCAGCAGCGCGTCCGCGGGGGCGGGGCAAGAGACCCAGTACTTC
abundance: NA; j_gene: TRBJ2-7; d_gene: NA; v_gene: TRBV21-1; CDR3aa: CASSKGPGTGEQYF; CDR3nt: TGTGCCAGCAGCAAAGGCCCAGGGACTGGCGAGCAGTACTTC
abundance: NA; j_gene: TRBJ2-7; d_gene: TRBD1; v_gene: TRBV6-5; CDR3aa: CASSYVDRAYEQYF; CDR3nt: TGTGCCAGCAGTTACGTCGACAGGGCCTACGAGCAGTACTTC
abundance: NA; j_gene: TRBJ2-7; d_gene: TRBD1; v_gene: TRBV15; CDR3aa: CATSRAGQSYEQYF; CDR3nt: TGTGCCACCAGCAGAGCGGGACAGTCCTACGAGCAGTACTTC
abundance: NA; j_gene: TRBJ2-5; d_gene: NA; v_gene: TRBV5-1; CDR3aa: CASSLQGQYQETQYF; CDR3nt: TGCGCCAGCAGCTTGCAGGGGCAGTACCAAGAGACCCAGTACTTC
abundance: NA; j_gene: TRBJ1-1; d_gene: TRBD1; v_gene: TRBV2; CDR3aa: CASRAGGLNTEAFF; CDR3nt: TGTGCCAGCAGAGCAGGGGGCTTGAACACTGAAGCTTTCTTT
abundance: NA; j_gene: TRBJ2-1; d_gene: TRBD2; v_gene: TRBV7-9; CDR3aa: CASSSIGTSANNEQFF; CDR3nt: TGTGCCAGCAGCTCAATAGGGACTAGCGCCAACAATGAGCAGTTCTTC
abundance: NA; j_gene: TRBJ2-7; d_gene: NA; v_gene: TRBV19; CDR3aa: CASSWSLSYEQYF; CDR3nt: TGTGCCAGTAGTTGGTCCCTCTCCTACGAGCAGTACTTC
abundance: NA; j_gene: TRBJ2-7; d_gene: TRBD2; v_gene: TRBV13; CDR3aa: CASSSLAGGSYEQYF; CDR3nt: TGTGCCAGCAGTTCACTAGCGGGTGGCTCCTACGAGCAGTACTTC
abundance: NA; j_gene: TRBJ2-2; d_gene: NA; v_gene: TRBV28; CDR3aa: CASRPQDRLNTGELFF; CDR3nt: TGTGCCAGCAGACCCCAGGACAGATTAAACACCGGGGAGCTGTTTTTT
abundance: NA; j_gene: TRBJ2-2; d_gene: TRBD2; v_gene: TRBV13; CDR3aa: CASSFSGGLRTGELFF; CDR3nt: TGTGCCAGCAGCTTTAGCGGGGGGTTACGCACCGGGGAGCTGTTTTTT
abundance: NA; j_gene: TRBJ1-1; d_gene: NA; v_gene: TRBV28; CDR3aa: CASSLSLGMNTEAFF; CDR3nt: TGTGCCAGCAGCTTAAGCCTCGGGATGAACACTGAAGCTTTCTTT
abundance: NA; j_gene: TRBJ2-7; d_gene: NA; v_gene: TRBV15; CDR3aa: CATRSGSNYEQYF; CDR3nt: TGTGCCACCAGGTCCGGGAGCAACTACGAGCAGTACTTC
abundance: NA; j_gene: TRBJ2-7; d_gene: TRBD2; v_gene: TRBV6-5; CDR3aa: CASSYSTSGTYEQYF; CDR3nt: TGTGCCAGCAGTTACTCGACTAGCGGCACCTACGAGCAGTACTTC
abundance: NA; j_gene: TRBJ2-1; d_gene: NA; v_gene: TRBV5-1; CDR3aa: CASSFTGGVNEQFF; CDR3nt: TGCGCCAGCAGCTTCACAGGCGGGGTTAATGAGCAGTTCTTC
abundance: NA; j_gene: TRBJ2-7; d_gene: TRBD1; v_gene: TRBV7-9; CDR3aa: CASSSDRVGNYEQYF; CDR3nt: TGTGCCAGCAGCTCAGACAGGGTTGGGAACTACGAGCAGTACTTC
abundance: NA; j_gene: TRBJ2-5; d_gene: NA; v_gene: TRBV10-2; CDR3aa: CASWDGETRYF; CDR3nt: TGCGCCAGTTGGGATGGGGAGACCCGGTACTTC
abundance: NA; j_gene: TRBJ2-7; d_gene: NA; v_gene: TRBV7-2; CDR3aa: CASRWDPVAAEQYF; CDR3nt: TGTGCCAGCCGCTGGGACCCTGTGGCGGCCGAGCAGTACTTC
abundance: NA; j_gene: TRBJ2-7; d_gene: NA; v_gene: TRBV19; CDR3aa: CASSMSGVEQYF; CDR3nt: TGTGCCAGTAGTATGTCCGGAGTCGAGCAGTACTTC
abundance: NA; j_gene: TRBJ1-4; d_gene: TRBD1; v_gene: TRBV7-6; CDR3aa: CASSPDRVNEKLFF; CDR3nt: TGTGCCAGCAGCCCCGACAGGGTAAATGAAAAACTGTTTTTT
abundance: NA; j_gene: TRBJ2-7; d_gene: NA; v_gene: TRBV5-6; CDR3aa: CASSPSPSVNYEQYF; CDR3nt: TGTGCCAGCAGCCCGTCCCCGTCCGTAAACTACGAGCAGTACTTC
abundance: NA; j_gene: TRBJ2-7; d_gene: NA; v_gene: TRBV5-4; CDR3aa: CASSLSSYEQYF; CDR3nt: TGTGCCAGCAGCCTTAGCTCCTACGAGCAGTACTTC
abundance: NA; j_gene: TRBJ2-5; d_gene: NA; v_gene: TRBV7-6; CDR3aa: CASSFLGTQETQYF; CDR3nt: TGTGCCAGCAGCTTTCTGGGAACCCAAGAGACCCAGTACTTC
abundance: NA; j_gene: TRBJ1-1; d_gene: NA; v_gene: TRBV6-1; CDR3aa: CASSEIIEVYTEAFF; CDR3nt: TGTGCCAGCAGTGAGATTATAGAAGTCTACACTGAAGCTTTCTTT